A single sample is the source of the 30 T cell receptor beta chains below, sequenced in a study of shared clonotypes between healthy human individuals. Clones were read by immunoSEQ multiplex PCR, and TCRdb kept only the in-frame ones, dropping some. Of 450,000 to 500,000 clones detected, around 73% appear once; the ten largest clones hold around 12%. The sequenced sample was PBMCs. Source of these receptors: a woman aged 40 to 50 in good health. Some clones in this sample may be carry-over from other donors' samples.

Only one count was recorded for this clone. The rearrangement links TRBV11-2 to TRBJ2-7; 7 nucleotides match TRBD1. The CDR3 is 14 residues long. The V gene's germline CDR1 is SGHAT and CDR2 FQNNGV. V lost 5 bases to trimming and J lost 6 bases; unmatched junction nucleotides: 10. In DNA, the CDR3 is TGTGCCAGCAGCCTCGGGCAGACAGGGATCGAGCAGTACTTC. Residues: CASSLGQTGIEQYF.

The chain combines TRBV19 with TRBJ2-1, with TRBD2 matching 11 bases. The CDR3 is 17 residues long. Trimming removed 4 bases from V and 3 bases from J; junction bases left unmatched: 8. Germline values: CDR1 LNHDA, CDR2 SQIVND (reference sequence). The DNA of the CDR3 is TGTGCCAGTAGTACCCGGACTAGCGGGCTAGACTACAATGAGCAGTTCTTC. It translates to CASSTRTSGLDYNEQFF.

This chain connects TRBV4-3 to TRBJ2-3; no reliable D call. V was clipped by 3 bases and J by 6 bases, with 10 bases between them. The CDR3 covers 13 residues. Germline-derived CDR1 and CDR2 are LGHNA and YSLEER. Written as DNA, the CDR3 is TGCGCCAGCAGCCAGGAACAGTCTGATACGCAGTATTTT. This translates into CASSQEQSDTQYF.

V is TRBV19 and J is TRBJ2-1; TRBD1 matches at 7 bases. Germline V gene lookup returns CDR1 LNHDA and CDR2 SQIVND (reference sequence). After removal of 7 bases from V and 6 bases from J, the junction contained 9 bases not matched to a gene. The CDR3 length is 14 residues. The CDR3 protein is CASIDRDIGNEQFF. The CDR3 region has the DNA TGTGCCAGTATCGACAGGGACATCGGCAATGAGCAGTTCTTC.

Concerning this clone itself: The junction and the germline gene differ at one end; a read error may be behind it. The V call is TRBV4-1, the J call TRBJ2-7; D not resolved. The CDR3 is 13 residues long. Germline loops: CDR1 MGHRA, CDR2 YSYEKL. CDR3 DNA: TGCGCCAGCGGCCAAGTAGGTGGCTACGGGCAGTACTTC. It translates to CASGQVGGYGQYF.

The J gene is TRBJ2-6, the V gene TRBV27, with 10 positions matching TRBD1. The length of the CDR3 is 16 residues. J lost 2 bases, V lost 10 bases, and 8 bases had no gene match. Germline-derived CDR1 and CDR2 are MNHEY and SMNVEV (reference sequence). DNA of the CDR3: TGTGCCACTCGACAGGGGGCGGTACCTGGGGCCAACGTCCTGACTTTC. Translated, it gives CATRQGAVPGANVLTF.

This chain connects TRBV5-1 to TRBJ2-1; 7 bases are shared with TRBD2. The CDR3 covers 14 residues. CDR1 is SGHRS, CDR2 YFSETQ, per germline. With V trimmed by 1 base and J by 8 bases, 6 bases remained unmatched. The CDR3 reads CASSLFLAVDEQFF. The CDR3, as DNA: TGCGCCAGCAGCTTGTTTCTAGCGGTCGATGAGCAGTTCTTC.

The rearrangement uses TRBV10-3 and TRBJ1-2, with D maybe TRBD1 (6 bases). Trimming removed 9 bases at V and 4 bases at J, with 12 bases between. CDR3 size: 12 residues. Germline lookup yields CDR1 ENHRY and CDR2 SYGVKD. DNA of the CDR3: TGTGCCATAAGCCCGGACAGCTATGGCTACACCTTC. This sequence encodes CAISPDSYGYTF.

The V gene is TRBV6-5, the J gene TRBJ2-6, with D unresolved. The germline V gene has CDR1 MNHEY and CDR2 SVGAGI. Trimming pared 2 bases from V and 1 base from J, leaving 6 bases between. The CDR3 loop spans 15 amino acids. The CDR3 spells CASSYDVSGANVLTF. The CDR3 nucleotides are TGTGCCAGCAGTTACGACGTATCTGGGGCCAACGTCCTGACTTTC.

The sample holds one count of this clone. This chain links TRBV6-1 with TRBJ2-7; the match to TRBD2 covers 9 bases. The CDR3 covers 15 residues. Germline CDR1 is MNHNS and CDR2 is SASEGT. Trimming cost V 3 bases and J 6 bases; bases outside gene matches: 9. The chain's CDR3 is CASSEVSGSWGEQYF. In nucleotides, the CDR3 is TGTGCCAGCAGTGAGGTTAGCGGGAGTTGGGGCGAGCAGTACTTC.

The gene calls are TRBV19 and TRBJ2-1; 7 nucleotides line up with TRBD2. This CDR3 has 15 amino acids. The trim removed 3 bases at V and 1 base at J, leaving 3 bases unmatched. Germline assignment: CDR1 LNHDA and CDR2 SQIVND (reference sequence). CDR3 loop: CASSMGRGSYNEQFF. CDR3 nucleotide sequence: TGTGCCAGTAGTATGGGGCGGGGGTCCTACAATGAGCAGTTCTTC.

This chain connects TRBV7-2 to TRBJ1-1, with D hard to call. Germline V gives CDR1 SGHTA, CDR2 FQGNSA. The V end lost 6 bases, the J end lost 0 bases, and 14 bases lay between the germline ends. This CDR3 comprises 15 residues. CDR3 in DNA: TGTGCCAGCAGTCAATCCGGGCCCATGAACACTGAAGCTTTCTTT. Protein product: CASSQSGPMNTEAFF.

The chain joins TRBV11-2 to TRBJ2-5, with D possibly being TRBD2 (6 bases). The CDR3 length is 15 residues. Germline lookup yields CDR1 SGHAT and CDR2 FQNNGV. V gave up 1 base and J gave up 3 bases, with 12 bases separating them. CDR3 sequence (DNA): TGTGCCAGCAGCTTAGTCTCTAGCGACAAAGAGACCCAGTACTTC. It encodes CASSLVSSDKETQYF.

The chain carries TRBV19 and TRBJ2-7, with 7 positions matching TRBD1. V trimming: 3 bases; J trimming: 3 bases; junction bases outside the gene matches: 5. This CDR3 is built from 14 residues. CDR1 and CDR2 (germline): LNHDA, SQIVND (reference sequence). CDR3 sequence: CASSMTRTGYEQYF. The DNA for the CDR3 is TGTGCCAGTAGTATGACCAGGACAGGCTACGAGCAGTACTTC.

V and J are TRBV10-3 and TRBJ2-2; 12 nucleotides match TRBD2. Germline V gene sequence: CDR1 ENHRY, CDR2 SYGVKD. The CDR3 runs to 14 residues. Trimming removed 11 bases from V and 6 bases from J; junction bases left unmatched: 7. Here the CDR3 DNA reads TGTGCCGTCCCGACTAGCGGGAGCTCCGGGGAGCTGTTTTTT. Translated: CAVPTSGSSGELFF.

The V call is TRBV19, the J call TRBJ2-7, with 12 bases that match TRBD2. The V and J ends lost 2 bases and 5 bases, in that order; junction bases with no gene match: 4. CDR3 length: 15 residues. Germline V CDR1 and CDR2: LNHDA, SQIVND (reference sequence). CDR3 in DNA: TGTGCCAGTAGTATACTAGCGGGAGGGCCCCACGAGCAGTACTTC. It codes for CASSILAGGPHEQYF.

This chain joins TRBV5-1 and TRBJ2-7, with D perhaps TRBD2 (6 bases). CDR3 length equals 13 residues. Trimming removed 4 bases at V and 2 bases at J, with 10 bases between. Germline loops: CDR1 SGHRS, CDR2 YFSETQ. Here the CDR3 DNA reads TGCGCCAGCAGCGCGTCTAGCGCCTACGAGCAGTACTTC. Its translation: CASSASSAYEQYF. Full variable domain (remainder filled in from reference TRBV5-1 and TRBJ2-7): KAGVTQTPRYLIKTRGQQVTLSCSPISGHRSVSWYQQTPGQGLQFLFEYFSETQRNKGNFPGRFSGRQFSNSRSEMNVSTLELGDSALYLCASSASSAYEQYFGPGTRLTVT.

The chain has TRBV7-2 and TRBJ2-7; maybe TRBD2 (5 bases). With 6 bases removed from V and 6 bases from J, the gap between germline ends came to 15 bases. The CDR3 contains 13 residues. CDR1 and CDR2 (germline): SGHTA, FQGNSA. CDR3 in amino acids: CASSTDGGREQYF. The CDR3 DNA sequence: TGTGCCAGCAGTACAGACGGCGGGCGCGAGCAGTACTTC.

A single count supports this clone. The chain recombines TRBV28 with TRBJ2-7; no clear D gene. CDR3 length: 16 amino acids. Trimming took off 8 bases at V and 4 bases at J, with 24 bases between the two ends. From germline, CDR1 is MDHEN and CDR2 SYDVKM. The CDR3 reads CASHTQVGLIRYEQYF. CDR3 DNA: TGTGCCAGCCATACTCAGGTCGGGCTTATTAGGTACGAGCAGTACTTC.

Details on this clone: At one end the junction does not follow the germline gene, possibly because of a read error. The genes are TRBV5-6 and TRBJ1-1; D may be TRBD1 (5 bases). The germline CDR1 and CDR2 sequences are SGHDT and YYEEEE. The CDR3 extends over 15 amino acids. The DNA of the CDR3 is TGTGCGAGCAGCAGCTTGGTGGCCGGGGGCACTGAAGCTTTCTTT. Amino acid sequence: CASSSLVAGGTEAFF.

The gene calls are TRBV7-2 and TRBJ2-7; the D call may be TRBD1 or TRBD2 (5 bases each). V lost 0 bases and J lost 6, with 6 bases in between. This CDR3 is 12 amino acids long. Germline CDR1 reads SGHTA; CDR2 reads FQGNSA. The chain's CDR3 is CASSLARGEQYF. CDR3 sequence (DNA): TGTGCCAGCAGCTTAGCGAGGGGCGAGCAGTACTTC.

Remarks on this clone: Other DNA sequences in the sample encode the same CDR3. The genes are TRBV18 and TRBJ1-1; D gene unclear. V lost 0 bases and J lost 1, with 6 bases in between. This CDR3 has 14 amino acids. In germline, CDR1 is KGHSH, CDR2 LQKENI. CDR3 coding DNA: TGTGCCAGCTCACCACCAACAGAGAACACTGAAGCTTTCTTT. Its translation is CASSPPTENTEAFF.

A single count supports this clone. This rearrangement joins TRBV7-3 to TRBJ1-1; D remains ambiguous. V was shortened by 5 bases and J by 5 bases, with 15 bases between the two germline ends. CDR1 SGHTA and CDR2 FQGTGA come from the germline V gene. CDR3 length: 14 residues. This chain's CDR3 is CASSPVGIGTEAFF. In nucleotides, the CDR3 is TGTGCCAGCAGCCCCGTTGGGATCGGGACTGAAGCTTTCTTT.

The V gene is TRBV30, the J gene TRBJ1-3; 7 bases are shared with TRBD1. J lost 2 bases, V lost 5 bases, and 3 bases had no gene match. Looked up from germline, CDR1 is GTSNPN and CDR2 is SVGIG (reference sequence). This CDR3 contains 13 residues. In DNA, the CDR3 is TGTGCCTGGGCGGGACAGCCTGGAAACACCATATATTTT. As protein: CAWAGQPGNTIYF.

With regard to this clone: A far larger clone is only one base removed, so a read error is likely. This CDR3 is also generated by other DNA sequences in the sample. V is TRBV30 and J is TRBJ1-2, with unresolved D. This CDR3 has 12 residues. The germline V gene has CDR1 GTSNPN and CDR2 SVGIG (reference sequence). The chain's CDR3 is CAWSRPTYGYTF. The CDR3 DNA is TGTGCCTGGAGTCGACCGACCTATGGATACACCTTC.

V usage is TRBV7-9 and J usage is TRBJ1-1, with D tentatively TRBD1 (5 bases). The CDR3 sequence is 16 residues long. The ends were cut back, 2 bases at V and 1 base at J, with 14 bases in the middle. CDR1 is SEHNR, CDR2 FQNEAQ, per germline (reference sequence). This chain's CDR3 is CASSLFHRTKNTEAFF. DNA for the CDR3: TGTGCCAGCAGCTTATTTCACAGGACTAAGAACACTGAAGCTTTCTTT.

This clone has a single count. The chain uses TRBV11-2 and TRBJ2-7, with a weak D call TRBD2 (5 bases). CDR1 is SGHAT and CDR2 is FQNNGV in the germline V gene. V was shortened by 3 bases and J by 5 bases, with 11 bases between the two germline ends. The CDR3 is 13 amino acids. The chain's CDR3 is CASSLDLGDEQYF. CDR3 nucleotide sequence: TGTGCCAGCAGCTTGGACTTGGGTGACGAGCAGTACTTC.

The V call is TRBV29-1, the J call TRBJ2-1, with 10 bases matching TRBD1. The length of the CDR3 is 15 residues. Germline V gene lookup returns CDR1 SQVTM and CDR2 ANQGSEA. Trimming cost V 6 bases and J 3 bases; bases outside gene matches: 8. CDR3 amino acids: CSVTDRGRNYNEQFF. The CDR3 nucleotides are TGCAGCGTCACCGACAGGGGGCGTAACTACAATGAGCAGTTCTTC.

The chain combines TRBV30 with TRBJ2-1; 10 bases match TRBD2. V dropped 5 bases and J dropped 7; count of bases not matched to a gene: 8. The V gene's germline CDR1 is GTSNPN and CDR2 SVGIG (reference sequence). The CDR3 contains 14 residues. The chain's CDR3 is CAWESGRAGNEQFF. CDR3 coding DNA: TGTGCCTGGGAGAGCGGGAGGGCCGGGAATGAGCAGTTCTTC.

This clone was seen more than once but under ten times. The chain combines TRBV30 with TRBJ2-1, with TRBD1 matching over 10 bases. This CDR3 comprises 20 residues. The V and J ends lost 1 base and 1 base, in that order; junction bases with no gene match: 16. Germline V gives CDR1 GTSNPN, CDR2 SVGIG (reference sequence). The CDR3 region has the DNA TGTGCCTGGAGTGAAGACCGGGACAGGGGAATGTTTAGGTCCTACAATGAGCAGTTCTTC. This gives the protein CAWSEDRDRGMFRSYNEQFF.